A single sample is the source of the 27 T cell receptor beta chains below, sequenced in a study of beta chain features in type 1 diabetes. Points from the study as a whole: The study found moderately but significantly shorter TCRB CDR3s in all four CD4+ subsets of Type 1 diabetes patients.

The antigens for these receptors are not known. Investigators reverse transcribed all isolated RNA, so they sequenced expressed TCRB transcripts. Using immunoSEQ multiplex PCR, the repertoire was profiled, and TCRdb retains in-frame clones only, with some absent. Of 240,000 or so clones in the sample, about 14% were seen once. Sequencing was carried out using naive CD4+ T cells from blood. The receptors shown here come from a man between 25 and 39 years old with type 1 diabetes.

The table lists this clone with a few counts. The chain recombines TRBV6-5 with TRBJ1-5, with 10 bases fitting TRBD1. CDR1 MNHEY and CDR2 SVGAGI come from the germline V gene. Trimming took 4 bases from V and 8 from J; bases not matched to a gene: 8. The CDR3 loop spans 15 amino acids. The CDR3 DNA reads TGTGCCAGCAGTTCTACCGGGACAGGGGTTGAGCCCCAGCATTTT. It specifies CASSSTGTGVEPQHF.

This clone was found a few times. The chain combines TRBV9 with TRBJ2-5; 9 nucleotides align to TRBD2. Trimming removed 0 bases from V and 5 bases from J; junction bases left unmatched: 8. Germline CDR1 SGDLS, CDR2 YYNGEE. This CDR3 region has 16 residues. The CDR3 is CASSVDERGAGETQYF. The CDR3 DNA follows: TGTGCCAGCAGCGTAGATGAGCGGGGGGCCGGGGAGACCCAGTACTTC. Based on the CDR3 plus reference TRBV9 and TRBJ2-5, the full variable domain is DSGVTQTPKHLITATGQRVTLRCSPRSGDLSVYWYQQSLDQGLQFLIQYYNGEERAKGNILERFSAQQFPDLHSELNLSSLELGDSALYFCASSVDERGAGETQYFGPGTRLLVL.

This clone was recorded a few times. V and J are TRBV29-1 and TRBJ2-7; 8 nucleotides agree with TRBD1. Trimming at V came to 6 bases and at J to 3 bases, leaving 7 bases not matched to a gene. The CDR3 extends over 13 amino acids. The germline V gene has CDR1 SQVTM and CDR2 ANQGSEA. Here the CDR3 DNA reads TGCAGCGTCTGGGGACAGGAATACTACGAGCAGTACTTC. Translating gives CSVWGQEYYEQYF.

This clone was seen only a few times. The genes are TRBV2 and TRBJ2-1; TRBD2 matches at 8 bases. From germline, CDR1 is SNHLY and CDR2 FYNNEI. The CDR3 length is 14 residues. V lost 9 bases and J lost 7; bases outside the gene matches: 11. CDR3 DNA sequence: TGTGCCAGTACTCGGGGACGGGGGGGGAATGAGCAGTTCTTC. Amino acids: CASTRGRGGNEQFF.

The chain employs TRBV18 and TRBJ2-7, with D tentatively TRBD1 (5 bases). The CDR3 consists of 15 residues. The germline V and J ends were trimmed by 0 bases and 3 bases, with 12 bases remaining between them. Germline CDR1 and CDR2: KGHSH and LQKENI. CDR3 protein: CASSPPGRANYEQYF. CDR3 coding DNA: TGTGCCAGCTCACCACCGGGCAGGGCGAACTACGAGCAGTACTTC.

The J gene is TRBJ1-1, the V gene TRBV20-1, with D hard to call. Germline V gene lookup returns CDR1 DFQATT and CDR2 SNEGSKA (reference sequence). The V and J ends lost 7 bases and 1 base respectively, with 7 bases between them. The CDR3 contains 11 residues. The CDR3 DNA reads TGCAGTGTTCGGGGGAACACTGAAGCTTTCTTT. As protein: CSVRGNTEAFF.

This clone was counted only a few times. V usage is TRBV2 and J usage is TRBJ1-5; TRBD1 matches 8 bases. The V and J ends lost 4 bases and 2 bases, in that order; junction bases with no gene match: 7. This CDR3 is built from 16 residues. The germline CDR1 and CDR2 sequences are SNHLY and FYNNEI. Here the CDR3 reads CASSGQGLRGNQPQHF. CDR3 bases: TGTGCCAGCAGTGGACAGGGGTTACGGGGCAATCAGCCCCAGCATTTT.

This clone was found a few times. The chain employs TRBV19 and TRBJ2-1, with D unresolved. Germline CDR1 is LNHDA and CDR2 is SQIVND (reference sequence). The length of the CDR3 is 14 residues. V was clipped by 7 bases and J by 2 bases, with 12 bases between them. Written as DNA, the CDR3 is TGTGCCAGTACCTTAGACATCCCCTACAATGAGCAGTTCTTC. Translating gives CASTLDIPYNEQFF.

The chain carries TRBV30 and TRBJ1-1; tentative D call: TRBD1 (6 bases). CDR1 is GTSNPN, CDR2 SVGIG, per germline (reference sequence). Trimming removed 2 bases at V and 1 base at J, with 14 bases between. The CDR3 is made up of 15 amino acids. CDR3 region: CAWSPQSRGNTEAFF. CDR3 bases: TGTGCCTGGAGTCCCCAGTCCAGGGGGAACACTGAAGCTTTCTTT.

There are a few counts of this clone. V is TRBV5-4 and J is TRBJ1-6; D uncertain. CDR1 is SGHNT, CDR2 YYREEE, per germline (reference sequence). This CDR3 region has 15 residues. V lost 2 bases and J lost 0, with 6 bases in between. The CDR3 DNA is TGTGCCAGCAGCTTCGCCAGCTCCTATAATTCACCCCTCCACTTT. Translating gives CASSFASSYNSPLHF.

This clone was observed once. The chain combines TRBV4-2 with TRBJ2-5; D is possibly TRBD1 (6 bases). The J call could be wrong; TRBJ2-7 is a better fit for the DNA end. Germline V gene data show CDR1 as LGHNA and CDR2 as YNFKEQ. CDR3 length: 16 amino acids. CDR3 amino acids: CASSRIRDTEPNEQYF. The CDR3 nucleotides are TGTGCCAGCAGCCGAATCCGGGACACGGAGCCCAACGAGCAGTACTTC.

This clone was detected only a few times. The gene calls are TRBV9 and TRBJ1-6; the D gene is possibly TRBD1 (5 bases). The V and J ends lost 0 bases and 6 bases respectively, with 16 bases between them. This CDR3 contains 17 residues. Germline V gene data show CDR1 as SGDLS and CDR2 as YYNGEE. In DNA form, the CDR3 reads TGTGCCAGCAGCGTAGCATCAGGAGGGGTGATTAATTCACCCCTCCACTTT. Protein sequence: CASSVASGGVINSPLHF.

In DNA, the CDR3 is TGTGCCTGGAGTGTGGGGCGCCAGCAAGAGACCCAGTACTTC. Protein product: CAWSVGRQQETQYF. The gene calls are TRBV30 and TRBJ2-5; a weak D match, TRBD1 (5 bases). Trimming stripped 0 bases from V and 2 bases from J, with 10 bases between. The germline V gene encodes CDR1 GTSNPN and CDR2 SVGIG (reference sequence). The CDR3 loop spans 14 amino acids.

The table lists this clone with a count of one. The chain is built from TRBV6-6 and TRBJ1-2; 10 bases align to TRBD1. Germline CDR1 reads MNHNY; CDR2 reads SVGAGI (reference sequence). This CDR3 spans 14 amino acids. V dropped 4 bases and J dropped 7; count of bases not matched to a gene: 6. This CDR3 reads CASSLGTGDFGYTF. CDR3 DNA: TGTGCCAGCAGTTTGGGGACAGGGGACTTTGGCTACACCTTC.

The genes are TRBV6-5 and TRBJ2-3; 12 bases align to TRBD2. Unmatched junction bases numbered 4, after V lost 5 bases and J lost 4 bases. The CDR3 covers 15 residues. Looked up from germline, CDR1 is MNHEY and CDR2 is SVGAGI. The CDR3 DNA reads as TGTGCCAGCAGTACGACTAGCGGGAGCTCAGATACGCAGTATTTT. Amino acids: CASSTTSGSSDTQYF.

The chain employs TRBV29-1 and TRBJ1-5; the D is unclear. Trimming took 4 bases from V and 3 from J, leaving 13 bases between them. The CDR3 contains 14 residues. Germline V gene sequence: CDR1 SQVTM, CDR2 ANQGSEA. The CDR3 region is CSVVLRGNNQPQHF. Here the CDR3 DNA reads TGCAGCGTTGTACTGAGAGGTAACAATCAGCCCCAGCATTTT.

The chain couples TRBV19 to TRBJ2-1, with 10 nucleotides matching TRBD1. Unmatched junction bases numbered 7, after V lost 5 bases and J lost 9 bases. The CDR3 contains 14 residues. The germline CDR1 and CDR2 sequences are LNHDA and SQIVND (reference sequence). The CDR3 sequence is CASSPDRGLGEQFF. CDR3 nucleotide sequence: TGTGCCAGTAGTCCCGACAGGGGGCTCGGTGAGCAGTTCTTC.

This clone was recorded a few times. V is TRBV30 and J is TRBJ2-2, with 7 bases identical to TRBD2. Germline V gives CDR1 GTSNPN, CDR2 SVGIG (reference sequence). This CDR3 region has 14 residues. With V trimmed by 8 bases and J by 0 bases, 6 bases remained unmatched. CDR3 region: CAGEGLTNTGELFF. The CDR3 bases are TGTGCCGGGGAGGGCCTTACGAACACCGGGGAGCTGTTTTTT.

There are a few counts of this clone. This chain uses TRBV7-6 with TRBJ2-7; a weak D match, TRBD2 (6 bases). CDR1 is SGHVS, CDR2 FNYEAQ, per germline. V lost 1 base and J lost 4, with 11 bases in between. This CDR3 has 14 amino acids. This CDR3 reads CASSLGGGLYEQYF. CDR3 DNA sequence: TGTGCCAGCAGCTTAGGGGGAGGCCTATACGAGCAGTACTTC.

In its sample, this clone was seen a few times. The rearrangement uses TRBV5-1 and TRBJ1-1; no clear D. The germline V gene encodes CDR1 SGHRS and CDR2 YFSETQ. This CDR3 has 14 residues. With 4 bases removed from V and 4 bases from J, the gap between germline ends came to 14 bases. The CDR3 nucleotides are TGCGCCAGCAGCCTTGGGCGAGCGGGCACTGAAGCTTTCTTT. Translated: CASSLGRAGTEAFF.

There are a few counts of this clone. The chain couples TRBV29-1 to TRBJ2-1; 8 bases align to TRBD2. The germline CDR1 and CDR2 sequences are SQVTM and ANQGSEA. This CDR3 region has 15 residues. Trimming cost V 1 base and J 9 bases; bases outside gene matches: 11. CDR3 region: CSVEGVGRGGIEQFF. The CDR3 DNA is TGCAGCGTTGAAGGGGTCGGGAGGGGGGGAATTGAGCAGTTCTTC.

The V gene is TRBV5-1, the J gene TRBJ2-3; 8 bases fit TRBD1. The CDR3 has 15 residues. The J segment lost 6 bases and the V segment lost 4 bases, leaving 10 bases of the junction unmatched. Germline-derived CDR1 and CDR2 are SGHRS and YFSETQ. The DNA of the CDR3 is TGCGCCAGCAGCCCCGGACAGGGTAACTCGGATACGCAGTATTTT. It encodes CASSPGQGNSDTQYF.

The sample holds a few counts of this clone. V is TRBV18 and J is TRBJ2-3; TRBD1 might be the D (6 bases). The germline V gene has CDR1 KGHSH and CDR2 LQKENI. V was pared by 1 base and J by 0 bases, with 11 bases between. The CDR3 contains 16 residues. The CDR3: CASSPQGTHSTDTQYF. Written as DNA, the CDR3 is TGTGCCAGCTCACCACAGGGGACACATAGCACAGATACGCAGTATTTT.

The rearrangement links TRBV4-1 to TRBJ2-5; 11 nucleotides match TRBD2. Germline CDR1 reads MGHRA; CDR2 reads YSYEKL. With V trimmed by 4 bases and J by 7 bases, 8 bases remained unmatched. CDR3 length equals 15 residues. In DNA, the CDR3 is TGCGCCAGCAGCCCCAGGACTAGCGGGCAGCGGACCCAGTACTTC. Protein product: CASSPRTSGQRTQYF.

A few counts support this clone. The rearrangement links TRBV5-4 to TRBJ2-7, with TRBD1 identical over 7 bases. Unmatched junction bases numbered 3, after V lost 0 bases and J lost 6 bases. The CDR3 spans 13 residues. Germline CDR1 SGHNT, CDR2 YYREEE (reference sequence). The CDR3 region is CASSLGQGVEQYF. The CDR3 DNA reads TGTGCCAGCAGCTTGGGGCAGGGGGTCGAGCAGTACTTC.

This clone was seen a handful of times. V gene TRBV9 combines with J gene TRBJ2-7, with 8 bases matching TRBD2. V dropped 0 bases and J dropped 0; count of bases not matched to a gene: 5. The CDR3 spans 16 residues. Per the germline V gene, CDR1 is SGDLS and CDR2 is YYNGEE. This chain's CDR3 is CASSVEGSGASYEQYF. In DNA form, the CDR3 reads TGTGCCAGCAGCGTAGAGGGTAGCGGGGCCTCCTACGAGCAGTACTTC. The variable domain in full, completed from reference TRBV9 and TRBJ2-7, reads DSGVTQTPKHLITATGQRVTLRCSPRSGDLSVYWYQQSLDQGLQFLIQYYNGEERAKGNILERFSAQQFPDLHSELNLSSLELGDSALYFCASSVEGSGASYEQYFGPGTRLTVT.

This clone has a handful of counts. The genes are TRBV5-4 and TRBJ1-2, with D hard to call. V lost 0 bases, J lost 0 bases, and 9 bases lay in between. CDR1 is SGHNT and CDR2 is YYREEE in the germline V gene (reference sequence). The CDR3 has 15 amino acids. CDR3 in amino acids: CASSLDGGPNYGYTF. CDR3 bases: TGTGCCAGCAGCTTGGATGGAGGCCCTAACTATGGCTACACCTTC.